A selection of T cell receptor beta chains follows, all from one sample in a study of STAT5B mutations in CD4+ large granular lymphocyte leukemia. Sequencing was performed with immunoSEQ multiplex PCR; in TCRdb, only in-frame clones are kept and a portion is missing. In the table there are around 31,000 clones, about 70% of which are singletons. What was sequenced was CD4+ T cells from blood buffy coats. All receptors derive from a human donor in good health. CDR3s include the opening cysteine and the closing phenylalanine or tryptophan. The order of the fields is V gene, clone size, D gene, J gene, CDR3 protein, CDR3 DNA. The D gene is left open where the match is weak. Clone size, where shown, is once, few, many, or a class for clones that have expanded.

>TRBV5-1|-|-|TRBJ2-7
CASSLSQTVYEQYF
TGCGCCAGCAGCTTGTCACAGACAGTTTACGAGCAGTACTTC
>TRBV2|-|TRBD1|TRBJ2-1
CASSDYRDSDNEQFF
TGTGCCAGCAGTGATTACCGGGACAGCGACAATGAGCAGTTCTTC
>TRBV5-8|few|-|TRBJ1-1
CASSWEGKRAFF
TGTGCCAGCAGCTGGGAGGGGAAGAGGGCTTTCTTT
>TRBV5-1|-|-|TRBJ2-2
CASSLDRANTGELFF
TGCGCCAGCAGCTTGGACAGGGCGAACACCGGGGAGCTGTTTTTT
>TRBV10-3|-|TRBD2|TRBJ2-5
CAIASGDQETQYF
TGTGCCATCGCTAGCGGGGACCAAGAGACCCAGTACTTC
>TRBV6-4|-|-|TRBJ2-3
CASSAEFVTDTQYF
TGTGCCAGCAGTGCCGAATTTGTCACAGATACGCAGTATTTT
>TRBV18|-|-|TRBJ2-1
CASSARGAGSLNEQFF
TGTGCCAGCTCAGCTAGAGGGGCAGGTTCGCTCAATGAGCAGTTCTTC
>TRBV5-1|-|TRBD2|TRBJ2-5
CASSFSGSGEETQYF
TGCGCCAGCAGCTTTAGTGGAAGCGGGGAAGAGACCCAGTACTTC
>TRBV7-9|-|TRBD1|TRBJ2-5
CASSSGGGSGTQYF
TGTGCCAGCAGCTCAGGGGGCGGTTCCGGGACCCAGTACTTC
>TRBV7-2|-|-|TRBJ1-2
CASSLGPGAGRGYTF
TGTGCCAGCAGCTTAGGTCCGGGGGCAGGACGTGGCTACACCTTC
>TRBV30|-|-|TRBJ1-1
CAWSNFMNTEAFF
TGTGCCTGGAGTAACTTCATGAACACTGAAGCTTTCTTT
>TRBV7-2|-|TRBD1|TRBJ2-7
CASSRWPQGARYEQYF
TGTGCCAGCAGCCGATGGCCCCAGGGGGCGCGTTACGAGCAGTACTTC
>TRBV4-3|-|-|TRBJ2-5
CASSQEEAAWAQYF
TGCGCCAGCAGCCAAGAAGAGGCTGCCTGGGCCCAGTACTTC
>TRBV19|-|-|TRBJ1-3
CASRNGQNSGNTIYF
TGTGCCAGTAGGAACGGACAGAACTCTGGAAACACCATATATTTT
>TRBV19|-|TRBD1|TRBJ1-1
CASSAWTGTEAFF
TGTGCCAGTAGTGCATGGACAGGGACTGAAGCTTTCTTT
>TRBV10-3|-|-|TRBJ1-2
CATADLRGGYTF
TGTGCCACCGCCGACCTCCGCGGGGGCTACACCTTC
>TRBV9|-|-|TRBJ2-7
CASSFRESYEQYF
TGTGCCAGCAGCTTCAGGGAATCCTACGAGCAGTACTTC
>TRBV28|-|-|TRBJ1-1
CASTLEPGRAEAFF
TGTGCCAGCACCCTCGAGCCGGGGCGCGCTGAAGCTTTCTTT
>TRBV19|-|-|TRBJ2-3
CASSIDLSPGAPLRDTQYF
TGTGCCAGTAGTATAGACCTAAGCCCGGGGGCCCCCTTAAGGGATACGCAGTATTTT
>TRBV7-9|-|-|TRBJ2-3
CASSFEGTQYF
TGTGCCAGCAGCTTTGAGGGAACGCAGTATTTT
>TRBV7-2|-|-|TRBJ1-6
CASSSSYRGSPLHF
TGTGCCAGCAGCTCTAGCTACCGGGGATCACCCCTCCACTTT
>TRBV5-1|few|-|TRBJ1-1
CASSLVGGMNTEAFF
TGCGCCAGCAGCTTGGTCGGGGGTATGAACACTGAAGCTTTCTTT
>TRBV7-2|-|TRBD2|TRBJ2-3
CASSLNLAGETSTDTQYF
TGTGCCAGCAGCTTAAATCTAGCGGGGGAGACTAGCACAGATACGCAGTATTTT
>TRBV6-5|-|-|TRBJ2-3
CASRLDRTDTQYF
TGTGCCAGCAGATTGGACCGCACAGATACGCAGTATTTT
>TRBV19|-|TRBD1|TRBJ1-1
CASSQDRATEAFF
TGTGCCAGTAGTCAAGACAGGGCCACTGAAGCTTTCTTT
>TRBV9|few|-|TRBJ1-1
CASSVEGISGSVFF
TGTGCCAGCAGCGTAGAAGGGATAAGTGGATCGGTTTTCTTT
>TRBV19|few|-|TRBJ2-4
CATLQGPRGGGIQYF
TGTGCCACCTTACAGGGTCCGAGAGGGGGAGGGATTCAGTACTTC
>TRBV7-8|-|TRBD1|TRBJ1-5
CASSLARAGGGQPQHF
TGTGCCAGCAGCTTAGCGAGGGCAGGGGGCGGTCAGCCCCAGCATTTT
>TRBV2|few|-|TRBJ2-2
CASSETTAYTGELFF
TGTGCCAGCAGTGAAACCACCGCTTACACCGGGGAGCTGTTTTTT
>TRBV14|-|TRBD1|TRBJ1-1
CASSHPGQAEAFF
TGTGCCAGCAGCCACCCTGGACAGGCTGAAGCTTTCTTT
>TRBV30|-|TRBD1|TRBJ1-6
CAWSVGTGRPPLHF
TGTGCCTGGAGTGTGGGGACAGGGCGGCCACCCCTCCACTTT
>TRBV5-1|few|TRBD2|TRBJ2-7
CASGLAGSSYEQYF
TGCGCCAGCGGCCTAGCGGGGAGCTCCTACGAGCAGTACTTC
>TRBV29-1|few|-|TRBJ1-4
CSVVLGGDEKLFF
TGCAGCGTTGTTCTAGGAGGGGACGAAAAACTGTTTTTT
>TRBV7-2|-|-|TRBJ2-3
CASSYRGADDTQYF
TGTGCCAGCAGCTACCGGGGGGCAGACGATACGCAGTATTTT
>TRBV18|once|TRBD1|TRBJ1-2
CASSPDRVQGAYGYTF
TGTGCCAGCTCACCAGACAGGGTTCAAGGGGCCTATGGCTACACCTTC
>TRBV2|-|TRBD1|TRBJ2-7
CASSGVEGARNEQYF
TGTGCCAGCAGTGGGGTAGAGGGGGCTCGGAACGAGCAGTACTTC
>TRBV6-6|-|TRBD1|TRBJ1-1
CASSYSGAGGWTEAFF
TGTGCCAGCAGTTACTCCGGGGCAGGGGGCTGGACTGAAGCTTTCTTT